This note documents a single T cell receptor (beta chain) sequence. The CDR3 covers 13 residues. Trimming pared 5 bases from V and 10 bases from J, leaving 15 bases between. Germline V gene sequence: CDR1 SGHAT, CDR2 FQNNGV. This specimen comes from a study of high-grade serous ovarian cancer treatment subgroups. Tumor tissue was taken before any definitive surgery or chemotherapy was given. Here immunoSEQ multiplex PCR was the method, and the copy in TCRdb shows in-frame clones only, minus some. The sample carries around 3,500 clones, roughly four fifths recorded once. The sequencing input was tumor tissue. This rearrangement joins TRBV11-2 to TRBJ2-1; D is unresolved. This clonotype was obtained from a human donor with high-grade serous ovarian cancer. CDR3 sequence (DNA): TGTGCCAGCAGCCCACGCTGGCGTGGGGAGCAGTTCTTC. This translates into CASSPRWRGEQFF.